This TCR beta chain was recorded in a study of Graves' ophthalmopathy and Graves' hyperthyroidism. CDR3 regions of TCR beta were amplified from RNA transcripts. First-round RT-PCR relied on HTBI primers, and a second-round multiplex PCR came next. TCRdb independently ran MiXCR on the multiplex PCR reads; one entry per CDR3 protein. Here the sample spans roughly 500,000 distinct CDR3 sequences, under 15% being singletons. The V gene's germline CDR1 is MNHNS and CDR2 SASEGT. V shed 4 bases and J 3 bases; nucleotides not matched to a gene: 6. The CDR3 is made up of 14 amino acids. This clonotype was detected many times.

The specimen sequenced was blood. This clonotype was obtained from a woman younger than 45 with Graves' ophthalmopathy. The rearrangement links TRBV6-1 to TRBJ2-7, with 7 bases matching TRBD2. CDR3 in amino acids: CASSASGTNYEQYF. CDR3 nucleotide sequence: TGTGCCAGCAGTGCAAGCGGGACCAACTACGAGCAGTACTTC.